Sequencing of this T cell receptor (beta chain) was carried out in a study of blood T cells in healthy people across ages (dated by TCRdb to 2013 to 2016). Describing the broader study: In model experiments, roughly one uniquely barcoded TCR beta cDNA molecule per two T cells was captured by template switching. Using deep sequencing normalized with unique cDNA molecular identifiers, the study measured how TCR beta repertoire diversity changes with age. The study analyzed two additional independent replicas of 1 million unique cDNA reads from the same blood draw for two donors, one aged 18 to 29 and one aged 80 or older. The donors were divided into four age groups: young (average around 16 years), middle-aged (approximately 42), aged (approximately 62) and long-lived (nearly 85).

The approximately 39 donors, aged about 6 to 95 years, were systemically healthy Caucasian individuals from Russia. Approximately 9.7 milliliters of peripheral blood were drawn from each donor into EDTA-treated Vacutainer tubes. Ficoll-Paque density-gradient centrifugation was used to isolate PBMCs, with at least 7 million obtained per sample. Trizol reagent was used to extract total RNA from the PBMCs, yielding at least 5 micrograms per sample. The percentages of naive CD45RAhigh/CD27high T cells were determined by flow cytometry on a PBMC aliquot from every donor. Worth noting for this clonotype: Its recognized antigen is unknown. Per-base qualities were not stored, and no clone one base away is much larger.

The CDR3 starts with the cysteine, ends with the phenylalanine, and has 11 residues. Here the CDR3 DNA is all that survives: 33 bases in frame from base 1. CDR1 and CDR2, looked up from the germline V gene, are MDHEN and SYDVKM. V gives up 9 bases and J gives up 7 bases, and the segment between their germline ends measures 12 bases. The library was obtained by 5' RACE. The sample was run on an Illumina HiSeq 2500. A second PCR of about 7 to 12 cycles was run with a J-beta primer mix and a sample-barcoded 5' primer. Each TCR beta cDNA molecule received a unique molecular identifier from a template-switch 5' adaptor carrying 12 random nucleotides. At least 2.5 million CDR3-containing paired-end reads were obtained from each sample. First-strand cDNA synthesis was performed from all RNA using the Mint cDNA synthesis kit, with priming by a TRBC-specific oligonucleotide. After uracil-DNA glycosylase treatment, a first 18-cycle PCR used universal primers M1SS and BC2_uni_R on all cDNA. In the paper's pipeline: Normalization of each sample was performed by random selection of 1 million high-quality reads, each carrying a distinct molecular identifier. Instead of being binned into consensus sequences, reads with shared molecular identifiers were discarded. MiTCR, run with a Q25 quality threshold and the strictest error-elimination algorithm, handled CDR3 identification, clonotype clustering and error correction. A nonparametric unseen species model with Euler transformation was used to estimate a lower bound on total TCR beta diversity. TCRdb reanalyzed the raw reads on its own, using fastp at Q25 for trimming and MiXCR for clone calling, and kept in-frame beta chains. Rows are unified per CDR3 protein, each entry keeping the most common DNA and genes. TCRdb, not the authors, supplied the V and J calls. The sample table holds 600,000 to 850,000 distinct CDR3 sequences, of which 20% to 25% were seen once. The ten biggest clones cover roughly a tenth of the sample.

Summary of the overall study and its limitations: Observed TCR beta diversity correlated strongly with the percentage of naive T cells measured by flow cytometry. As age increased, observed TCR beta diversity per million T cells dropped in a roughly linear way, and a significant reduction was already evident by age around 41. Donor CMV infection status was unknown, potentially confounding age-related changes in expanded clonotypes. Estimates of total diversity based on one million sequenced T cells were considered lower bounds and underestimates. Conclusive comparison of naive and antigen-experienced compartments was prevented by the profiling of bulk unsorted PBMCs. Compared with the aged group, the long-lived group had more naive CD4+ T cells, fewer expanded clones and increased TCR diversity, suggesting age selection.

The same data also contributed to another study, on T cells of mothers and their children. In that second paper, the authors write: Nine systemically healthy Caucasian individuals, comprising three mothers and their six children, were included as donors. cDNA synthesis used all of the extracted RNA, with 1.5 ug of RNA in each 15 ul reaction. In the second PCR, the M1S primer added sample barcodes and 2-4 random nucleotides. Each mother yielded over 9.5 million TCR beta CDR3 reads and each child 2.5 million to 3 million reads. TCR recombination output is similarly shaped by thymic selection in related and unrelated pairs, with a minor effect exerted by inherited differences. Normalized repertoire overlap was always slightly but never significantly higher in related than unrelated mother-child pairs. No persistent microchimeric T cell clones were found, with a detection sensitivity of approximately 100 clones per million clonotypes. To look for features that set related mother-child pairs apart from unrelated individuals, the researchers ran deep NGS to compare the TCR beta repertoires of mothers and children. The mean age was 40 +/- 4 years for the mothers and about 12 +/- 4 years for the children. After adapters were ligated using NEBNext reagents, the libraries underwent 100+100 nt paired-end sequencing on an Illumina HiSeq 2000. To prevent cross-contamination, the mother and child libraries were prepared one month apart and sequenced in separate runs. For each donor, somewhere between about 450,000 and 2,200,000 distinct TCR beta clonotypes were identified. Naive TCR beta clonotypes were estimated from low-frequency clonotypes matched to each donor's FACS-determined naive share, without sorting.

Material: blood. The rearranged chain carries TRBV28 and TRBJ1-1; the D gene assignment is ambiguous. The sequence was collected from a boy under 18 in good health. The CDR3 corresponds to CASFQSYEAFF. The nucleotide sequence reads TGTGCCAGTTTCCAGAGTTATGAAGCTTTCTTT.